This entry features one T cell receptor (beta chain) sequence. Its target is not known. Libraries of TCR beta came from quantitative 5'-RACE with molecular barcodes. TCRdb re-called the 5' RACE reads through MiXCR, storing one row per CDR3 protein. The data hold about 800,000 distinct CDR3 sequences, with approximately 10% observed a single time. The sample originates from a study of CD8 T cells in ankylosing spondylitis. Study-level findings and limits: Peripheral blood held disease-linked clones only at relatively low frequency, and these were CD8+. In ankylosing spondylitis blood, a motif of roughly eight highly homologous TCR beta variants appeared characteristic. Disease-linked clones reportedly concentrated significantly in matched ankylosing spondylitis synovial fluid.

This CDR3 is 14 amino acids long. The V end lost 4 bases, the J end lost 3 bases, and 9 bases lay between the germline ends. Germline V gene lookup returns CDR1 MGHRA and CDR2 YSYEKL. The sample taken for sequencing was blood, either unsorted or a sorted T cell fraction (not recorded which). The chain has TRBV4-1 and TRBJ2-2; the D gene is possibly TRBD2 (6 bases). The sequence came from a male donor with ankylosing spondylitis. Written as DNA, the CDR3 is TGCGCCAGCAGCCGCAGGGAGGACACCGGGGAGCTGTTTTTT. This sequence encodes CASSRREDTGELFF.